This record concerns one T cell receptor beta chain sequence. Method: immunoSEQ multiplex PCR; TCRdb's copy keeps in-frame clones and lacks some. The data show some 190,000 clones, approximately 80% seen once. This sample is part of a study of blood T cell repertoires in COVID-19. Germline assignment: CDR1 SGHRS and CDR2 YFSETQ. V shed 3 bases, J shed 4 bases, and the junction held 6 bases outside the gene matches. The CDR3 length is 14 residues. The genes are TRBV5-1 and TRBJ1-1; 7 bases fit TRBD1. This receptor was identified in a woman in her fifties or sixties with active or convalescent COVID-19. Source material: peripheral blood. The CDR3 bases are TGCGCCAGCAGCTCCCTTCCAGGGGGCACTGAAGCTTTCTTT. It translates to CASSSLPGGTEAFF.